The 28 T cell receptor beta chains listed next were all sequenced from one sample in a study of shared clonotypes between healthy human individuals. TCRdb's table, derived via immunoSEQ multiplex PCR, lists solely in-frame clones and lacks some. This sample has about 2 million clones, with 90% to 95% found just once. Source material: naive CD4+ T cells sorted from blood. As to subset: CD45RA+ positively selected. The origin of the receptors is a man aged 18-30 years in good health.

This sequence joins TRBV28 and TRBJ2-6; TRBD1 aligns across 9 bases. J was trimmed by 0 bases and V by 3 bases; bases with no gene match: 3. This CDR3 has 17 residues. In germline, CDR1 is MDHEN, CDR2 SYDVKM. CDR3 in DNA: TGTGCCAGCAGTTTGCTGACAGGGGGCTCTGGGGCCAACGTCCTGACTTTC. Amino acids: CASSLLTGGSGANVLTF.

Of note for this clone: Other DNA sequences in this specimen translate into the identical CDR3. The gene calls are TRBV19 and TRBJ2-2; D not resolved. Germline lookup yields CDR1 LNHDA and CDR2 SQIVND (reference sequence). The CDR3 runs 14 residues. The ends were cut back, 0 bases at V and 2 bases at J, with 4 bases in the middle. The CDR3 loop reads CASSIDRNTGELFF. The CDR3 bases are TGTGCCAGTAGTATAGACAGAAACACCGGGGAGCTGTTTTTT.

The chain has TRBV28 and TRBJ1-6, with 8 bases lining up with TRBD1. V shed 4 bases and J 10 bases; nucleotides not matched to a gene: 9. The germline CDR1 and CDR2 sequences are MDHEN and SYDVKM. The CDR3 has 15 residues. CDR3 protein: CASSSPGGKKSPLHF. Written as DNA, the CDR3 is TGTGCCAGCAGTTCCCCAGGGGGCAAGAAGTCACCCCTCCACTTT.

CDR3 DNA: TGTGCCTGGAGTATAACGGGACTTACCTACGAGCAGTACTTC. Translation: CAWSITGLTYEQYF. This chain connects TRBV30 to TRBJ2-7; tentative D call: TRBD2 (6 bases). V was trimmed by 2 bases and J by 2 bases, leaving 13 bases between them. CDR3 length: 14 amino acids. Germline-derived CDR1 and CDR2 are GTSNPN and SVGIG (reference sequence).

On this clone itself: Germline is not matched at one junction end, which may reflect a read error. This sequence joins TRBV11-2 and TRBJ2-3; 8 positions agree with TRBD2. Germline V gives CDR1 SGHAT, CDR2 FQNNGV. The CDR3 runs 17 residues. The CDR3 DNA reads TGCGCCAGCAGCCAAGCCCCTCCGGGGGGGTCGGGAGATACGCAGTATTTT. Translating gives CASSQAPPGGSGDTQYF. The whole variable domain, remainder taken from reference TRBV11-2 and TRBJ2-3, is EAGVAQSPRYKIIEKRQSVAFWCNPISGHATLYWYQQILGQGPKLLIQFQNNGVVDDSQLPKDRFSAERLKGVDSTLKIQPAKLEDSAVYLCASSQAPPGGSGDTQYFGPGTRLTVL.

This clone was counted once. The J gene is TRBJ2-7, the V gene TRBV6-5, with a tentative D call TRBD2 (6 bases). Germline loops: CDR1 MNHEY, CDR2 SVGAGI. CDR3 length: 15 residues. V lost 0 bases and J 4 bases, leaving 13 bases between the germline ends. The CDR3 DNA follows: TGTGCCAGCAGTTACTCGGGCTGGGGGGATTACGAGCAGTACTTC. This gives the protein CASSYSGWGDYEQYF.

This clone was recorded once. This chain uses TRBV6-5 with TRBJ2-1; TRBD2 aligns across 7 bases. Trimming at V came to 5 bases and at J to 6 bases, leaving 10 bases not matched to a gene. Germline V CDR1 and CDR2: MNHEY, SVGAGI. This CDR3 region has 15 residues. In DNA form, the CDR3 reads TGTGCCAGCAGTCAAACCCAGGGACTACTCAATGAGCAGTTCTTC. Amino acids: CASSQTQGLLNEQFF.

The chain joins TRBV11-2 to TRBJ2-3; TRBD2 is a possible D gene (6 bases). The germline V gene encodes CDR1 SGHAT and CDR2 FQNNGV. V lost 1 base and J 6 bases, leaving 14 bases between the germline ends. CDR3 length: 15 amino acids. The CDR3 DNA follows: TGTGCCAGCAGCTTAGTTGGCGGAGGGCTCGATACGCAGTATTTT. Translation gives CASSLVGGGLDTQYF.

A remark on this clone: Distinct nucleotide sequences in the sample also encode this CDR3. The chain uses TRBV6-1 and TRBJ2-7; the D gene is possibly TRBD2 (5 bases). Per germline, CDR1 MNHNS and CDR2 SASEGT. The CDR3 spans 15 residues. The V and J ends lost 5 bases and 0 bases respectively, with 14 bases between them. The CDR3 DNA sequence: TGTGCCAGCAGTAGCAGGACTGGGAGCTCCTACGAGCAGTACTTC. It is translated as CASSSRTGSSYEQYF.

This clone has only a few counts. Other DNA sequences of this sample code for an identical CDR3. The chain couples TRBV7-2 to TRBJ2-7; 15 bases are a match to TRBD2. The ends lost 5 bases at V and 3 bases at J; junction bases unmatched: 2. The CDR3 contains 15 residues. CDR1 SGHTA and CDR2 FQGNSA come from the germline V gene. DNA for the CDR3: TGTGCCAGCAGCCCGGGACTAGCGGGGGGCTACGAGCAGTACTTC. It encodes CASSPGLAGGYEQYF.

The chain combines TRBV7-2 with TRBJ2-1; the D gene is possibly TRBD2 (6 bases). The CDR3 consists of 14 residues. Trimming took off 2 bases at V and 10 bases at J, with 15 bases between the two ends. Germline CDR1 is SGHTA and CDR2 is FQGNSA. CDR3 sequence (DNA): TGTGCCAGCAGCTTATCTCCTAGCGTGGCAGAGCAGTTCTTC. Translation: CASSLSPSVAEQFF.

The V and J genes are TRBV19 and TRBJ1-5; D not resolved. V lost 6 bases and J lost 1, with 7 bases in between. The CDR3 spans 13 residues. Germline V gene lookup returns CDR1 LNHDA and CDR2 SQIVND (reference sequence). This CDR3 reads CASRPGSNQPQHF. Here the CDR3 DNA reads TGTGCCAGTAGACCAGGCAGCAATCAGCCCCAGCATTTT.

The V call is TRBV6-1, the J call TRBJ2-7, with TRBD1 identical over 9 bases. Germline lookup yields CDR1 MNHNS and CDR2 SASEGT. The CDR3 sequence is 14 residues long. The J segment lost 5 bases and the V segment lost 3 bases, leaving 5 bases of the junction unmatched. Here the CDR3 reads CASSDRQGDHEQYF. The CDR3 nucleotides read TGTGCCAGCAGTGATCGACAGGGGGACCACGAGCAGTACTTC.

This chain connects TRBV7-3 to TRBJ2-1; 14 nucleotides line up with TRBD2. The CDR3 covers 18 residues. The ends lost 1 base at V and 5 bases at J; junction bases unmatched: 7. Germline V lookup: CDR1 SGHTA, CDR2 FQGTGA. CDR3 nucleotide sequence: TGTGCCAGCAGCTTAAGCCCCGGGACTAGCGGGGGACACAATGAGCAGTTCTTC. This gives the protein CASSLSPGTSGGHNEQFF.

This clone has only a few counts. This chain uses TRBV30 with TRBJ2-3, with 9 bases identical to TRBD1. Germline CDR1 is GTSNPN and CDR2 is SVGIG (reference sequence). V lost 0 bases and J lost 7; bases outside the gene matches: 11. This CDR3 is 16 amino acids long. This CDR3 reads CAWSVFMDRGKNTQYF. CDR3 in DNA: TGTGCCTGGAGTGTATTCATGGACAGGGGTAAAAATACGCAGTATTTT.

The rearrangement joins TRBV7-8 to TRBJ2-7; TRBD2 aligns across 8 bases. V shed 10 bases and J 0 bases; nucleotides not matched to a gene: 5. CDR3 length: 13 amino acids. Germline values: CDR1 SGHVS, CDR2 FQNEAQ. CDR3 loop: CATAGTSSYEQYF. The DNA of the CDR3 is TGTGCCACCGCCGGGACTAGCTCCTACGAGCAGTACTTC.

The rearrangement links TRBV6-5 to TRBJ1-6, with D unresolved. Germline-derived CDR1 and CDR2 are MNHEY and SVGAGI. The CDR3 is 15 amino acids. V lost 4 bases and J lost 6, with 13 bases in between. The CDR3 DNA reads as TGTGCCAGCAGTTTCGTTCCGGGCAGTAATTCACCCCTCCACTTT. It translates to CASSFVPGSNSPLHF.

The V and J genes are TRBV27 and TRBJ1-2; TRBD1 aligns across 10 bases. J lost 2 bases, V lost 2 bases, and 5 bases had no gene match. This CDR3 contains 16 residues. Germline V gene lookup returns CDR1 MNHEY and CDR2 SMNVEV (reference sequence). CDR3 sequence reads: CASSLKGTGVNYGYTF. DNA for the CDR3: TGTGCCAGCAGTTTAAAGGGGACAGGGGTAAACTATGGCTACACCTTC.

The V and J genes are TRBV28 and TRBJ1-1; D remains unclear. Germline V gene lookup returns CDR1 MDHEN and CDR2 SYDVKM. The germline V and J ends were trimmed by 2 bases and 3 bases, with 7 bases remaining between them. CDR3 length: 13 amino acids. This CDR3 reads CASSLRPDTEAFF. CDR3 DNA sequence: TGTGCCAGCAGTTTAAGACCTGACACTGAAGCTTTCTTT.

The V call is TRBV5-6, the J call TRBJ2-2, with D perhaps matching TRBD2 (6 bases). Germline CDR1 and CDR2: SGHDT and YYEEEE. The CDR3 sequence is 16 residues long. The ends were cut back, 5 bases at V and 7 bases at J, with 21 bases in the middle. CDR3 bases: TGTGCCAGCAGTACCATCGGGACTCCTACAATCGGGGAGCTGTTTTTT. Its protein product is CASSTIGTPTIGELFF.

The table lists this clone with a count of one. This CDR3 reads CASSGYYEQYF. The CDR3 region has the DNA TGTGCCAGCAGCGGCTACTACGAGCAGTACTTC. V and J are TRBV5-6 and TRBJ2-7; D not resolved. CDR1 SGHDT and CDR2 YYEEEE come from the germline V gene. The ends were cut back, 4 bases at V and 3 bases at J, with 5 bases in the middle. The CDR3 runs 11 residues.

This clone was detected only once. CDR3 DNA: TGTGCCAGCTCACCACTCTCCGCACAGTTCTCTGGAAACACCATATATTTT. As protein: CASSPLSAQFSGNTIYF. The chain couples TRBV18 to TRBJ1-3; D is ambiguous. The CDR3 runs to 17 residues. Germline-derived CDR1 and CDR2 are KGHSH and LQKENI. V shed 1 base and J shed 0 bases, with 13 bases lying between them.

This clone has a single count. The chain carries TRBV27 and TRBJ1-6; 7 positions agree with TRBD1. The CDR3 consists of 16 residues. Unmatched junction bases numbered 9, after V lost 5 bases and J lost 5 bases. Germline assignment: CDR1 MNHEY and CDR2 SMNVEV (reference sequence). The CDR3: CASSLNPGQNNSPLHF. DNA of the CDR3: TGTGCCAGCAGTCTGAACCCGGGACAGAATAATTCACCCCTCCACTTT.

This rearrangement joins TRBV7-8 to TRBJ2-1, with D hard to call. CDR1 and CDR2 (germline): SGHVS, FQNEAQ. V was trimmed by 5 bases and J by 10 bases, leaving 9 bases between them. The length of the CDR3 is 11 residues. CDR3 residues: CASSPQTEQFF. In nucleotides, the CDR3 is TGTGCCAGCAGCCCGCAGACGGAGCAGTTCTTC.

The V call is TRBV5-6, the J call TRBJ2-3, with D maybe TRBD2 (6 bases). Trimming pared 1 base from V and 1 base from J, leaving 10 bases between. The germline V gene encodes CDR1 SGHDT and CDR2 YYEEEE. CDR3 size: 15 residues. This CDR3 reads CASSLTGVGTDTQYF. Here the CDR3 DNA reads TGTGCCAGCAGCTTGACGGGAGTGGGCACAGATACGCAGTATTTT.

This chain uses TRBV9 with TRBJ2-3, with 8 bases matching TRBD2. The germline V gene has CDR1 SGDLS and CDR2 YYNGEE. This CDR3 region has 16 residues. J gave up 0 bases and V 3 bases, and 6 bases lay outside the gene matches. The DNA for the CDR3 is TGTGCCAGCAGCGCGGGGGGGACACACAGCACAGATACGCAGTATTTT. It translates to CASSAGGTHSTDTQYF.

V gene TRBV7-2 combines with J gene TRBJ2-2; D is perhaps TRBD1 or TRBD2 (5 bases each). The germline V gene has CDR1 SGHTA and CDR2 FQGNSA. Trimming stripped 0 bases from V and 3 bases from J, with 14 bases between. The CDR3 totals 17 residues. CDR3 DNA sequence: TGTGCCAGCAGCTTAGCGTTTTGGGGGATCGACACCGGGGAGCTGTTTTTT. Its protein is CASSLAFWGIDTGELFF.

This clone was picked up a small number of times. The sample has other DNA sequences that encode this CDR3 too. This chain joins TRBV28 and TRBJ1-1; no reliable D call. Germline CDR1 is MDHEN and CDR2 is SYDVKM. The CDR3 loop spans 11 amino acids. V lost 4 bases to trimming and J lost 1 base, with 1 base between them. The CDR3 coding sequence is TGTGCCAGCAGTTCGAACACTGAAGCTTTCTTT. Translating it yields CASSSNTEAFF.